Presented here are 24 T cell receptor beta chains from one specimen sequenced in a study of Graves' ophthalmopathy and Graves' hyperthyroidism. CDR3 regions of TCR beta were amplified from RNA transcripts. The authors performed first-round RT-PCR with HTBI primers and then a second-round multiplex PCR. Via MiXCR, TCRdb re-called the multiplex PCR reads, giving one row per CDR3 protein. The sample contains some 400,000 distinct CDR3 sequences, around 16% of which appear only once. The specimen was peripheral blood. These TCRs come from a woman between 18 and 29 years old with Graves' ophthalmopathy.

This clonotype was seen ten or more times. The rearrangement links TRBV6-5 to TRBJ2-3; perhaps TRBD2 as D (5 bases). Trimming removed 2 bases from V and 0 bases from J, with 12 bases in between. This CDR3 contains 16 residues. The germline gives CDR1 MNHEY, CDR2 SVGAGI. Written as DNA, the CDR3 is TGTGCCAGCAGTTACACAATCCAGCGGAGCACAGATACGCAGTATTTT. This codes for CASSYTIQRSTDTQYF.

In this sample, this clonotype turned up many times. The rearrangement joins TRBV6-2 or TRBV6-3 to TRBJ2-7; 10 bases map to TRBD2. Germline V CDR1 and CDR2: MNHEY, SVGEGT. V was pared by 5 bases and J by 3 bases, with 10 bases of the junction left unmatched. The CDR3 length is 16 residues. The CDR3 DNA sequence: TGTGCCAGCAGTACGACCGGACTAGCGGAGTACTACGAGCAGTACTTC. It encodes CASSTTGLAEYYEQYF.

Many counts were recorded for this clonotype. The chain joins TRBV19 to TRBJ1-5; a weak D match, TRBD1 (5 bases). This CDR3 has 13 amino acids. The V gene lost 10 bases and the J gene lost 6 bases, with 16 bases spanning the gap. Germline lookup yields CDR1 LNHDA and CDR2 SQIVND (reference sequence). The DNA for the CDR3 is TGTGCCACCCGGGACCAAGGACCTCAGCCCCAGCATTTT. This codes for CATRDQGPQPQHF. Combining the CDR3 with reference TRBV19 and TRBJ1-5 gives the whole variable domain DGGITQSPKYLFRKEGQNVTLSCEQNLNHDAMYWYRQDPGQGLRLIYYSQIVNDFQKGDIAEGYSVSREKKESFPLTVTSAQKNPTAFYLCATRDQGPQPQHFGDGTRLSIL.

This clonotype has ten or more counts. This chain uses TRBV12-3 or TRBV12-4 with TRBJ2-4; D ambiguous. Trimming took 5 bases from V and 0 from J, leaving 8 bases between them. There are 14 residues in the CDR3. The CDR3, as DNA: TGTGCCAGCAGTATGAGTGTAGCCAAAAACATTCAGTACTTC. Protein: CASSMSVAKNIQYF.

The chain recombines TRBV20-1 with TRBJ1-2, with a weak D call TRBD1 (5 bases). Germline V gene sequence: CDR1 DFQATT, CDR2 SNEGSKA (reference sequence). This CDR3 spans 16 amino acids. V was shortened by 3 bases and J by 5 bases, with 22 bases between the two germline ends. The CDR3 region has the DNA TGCAGTGCTAGGGCGTGGACGGGACCGGGTGATTATGGCTACACCTTC. As protein: CSARAWTGPGDYGYTF.

This clonotype was observed at least ten times. The chain joins TRBV6-5 to TRBJ1-6; 8 nucleotides match TRBD1. This CDR3 is 16 amino acids long. V was clipped by 6 bases and J by 11 bases; unmatched bases: 15. Germline-derived CDR1 and CDR2 are MNHEY and SVGAGI. The CDR3 region is CASSLAPDTGGAPLHF. In DNA, the CDR3 is TGTGCCAGCAGCCTAGCCCCCGACACAGGGGGAGCACCCCTCCACTTT.

J is TRBJ1-3 and V is TRBV28; D ambiguous. CDR1 MDHEN and CDR2 SYDVKM come from the germline V gene. This CDR3 is 16 amino acids long. The V and J ends lost 3 bases and 0 bases respectively, with 12 bases between them. CDR3 sequence reads: CASSFAQVDSGNTIYF. In nucleotides, the CDR3 is TGTGCCAGCAGTTTCGCCCAGGTTGACTCTGGAAACACCATATATTTT.

This clonotype was picked up many times. V and J are TRBV9 and TRBJ1-6; D might be TRBD1 (6 bases). CDR3 length: 17 residues. Between the trimmed V and J ends, which lost 4 bases and 0 bases, there was a span of 14 bases. Germline lookup yields CDR1 SGDLS and CDR2 YYNGEE. The CDR3 coding sequence is TGTGCCAGCAGCTCACGACAGGAGCGCTCCTATAATTCACCCCTCCACTTT. Translating gives CASSSRQERSYNSPLHF.

This clonotype was detected a few times. The V and J genes are TRBV7-3 and TRBJ2-5; no definite D call. The CDR3 extends over 13 amino acids. Trimming shortened V by 2 bases and J by 0 bases, and 4 bases separated the two germline ends. Per germline, CDR1 SGHTA and CDR2 FQGTGA. The CDR3 coding sequence is TGTGCCAGCAGCTTAGCGCACCAAGAGACCCAGTACTTC. Translating it yields CASSLAHQETQYF. The whole variable domain, remainder taken from reference TRBV7-3 and TRBJ2-5, is GAGVSQTPSNKVTEKGKYVELRCDPISGHTALYWYRQSLGQGPEFLIYFQGTGAADDSGLPNDRFFAVRPEGSVSTLKIQRTERGDSAVYLCASSLAHQETQYFGPGTRLLVL.

This clonotype occurred many times. The chain uses TRBV12-3 or TRBV12-4 and TRBJ1-6; D unclear. The length of the CDR3 is 14 residues. Between the trimmed V and J ends, which lost 2 bases and 6 bases, there was a span of 8 bases. The CDR3 DNA follows: TGTGCCAGCAGTTTAAGACTCTTTAATTCACCCCTCCACTTT. Amino acids: CASSLRLFNSPLHF.

This clonotype was seen ten or more times. The chain carries TRBV20-1 and TRBJ2-7; D uncertain. The CDR3 extends over 15 amino acids. CDR1 is DFQATT, CDR2 SNEGSKA, per germline (reference sequence). Trimming cost V 3 bases and J 0 bases, with 15 bases left between them. CDR3 region: CSASHPRVFSYEQYF. The CDR3 DNA reads as TGCAGTGCTAGTCACCCCCGGGTTTTCTCCTACGAGCAGTACTTC.

This clonotype has a count of ten or more. The chain carries TRBV5-1 and TRBJ1-5, with 7 bases identical to TRBD1. The J segment lost 4 bases and the V segment lost 0 bases, leaving 4 bases of the junction unmatched. This CDR3 has 15 residues. Germline CDR1 reads SGHRS; CDR2 reads YFSETQ. The CDR3 DNA is TGCGCCAGCAGCTTGGAGGGACAGATTAATCAGCCCCAGCATTTT. It specifies CASSLEGQINQPQHF.

This clonotype was found many times. The gene calls are TRBV28 and TRBJ2-7; a weak D match, TRBD1 (5 bases). Deletions cut 6 bases from V and 0 bases from J, with 9 bases between. The germline V gene has CDR1 MDHEN and CDR2 SYDVKM. The CDR3 runs 13 residues. The CDR3 coding sequence is TGTGCCAGCAGACGACAGAGCTCCTACGAGCAGTACTTC. Its protein product is CASRRQSSYEQYF.

This chain connects TRBV7-2 to TRBJ2-1; TRBD2 might be the D (6 bases). The CDR3 sequence is 14 residues long. The V end lost 5 bases, the J end lost 9 bases, and 17 bases lay between the germline ends. CDR1 is SGHTA, CDR2 FQGNSA, per germline. CDR3 sequence: CASSTPGTPGEQFF. As DNA, the CDR3 is TGTGCCAGCAGCACCCCCGGGACTCCCGGTGAGCAGTTCTTC.

At least ten counts were recorded for this clonotype. This chain uses TRBV20-1 with TRBJ1-2; 8 bases fit TRBD1. The V segment lost 0 bases and the J segment 4 bases; nucleotides outside the gene matches: 7. The germline CDR1 and CDR2 sequences are DFQATT and SNEGSKA (reference sequence). The CDR3 has 15 residues. The CDR3 sequence: CSARDPGQARYGYTF. The CDR3 nucleotides read TGCAGTGCTAGAGACCCGGGACAGGCCCGCTATGGCTACACCTTC.

Many counts were recorded for this clonotype. The chain couples TRBV11-1 to TRBJ1-1; possibly TRBD1 for D (5 bases). The CDR3 contains 16 residues. CDR1 and CDR2 (germline): SGHAT, FQDESV (reference sequence). V gave up 5 bases and J gave up 8 bases, with 24 bases separating them. The CDR3 is CASSPLPGTESFEAFF. The CDR3 DNA sequence: TGTGCCAGCAGCCCCTTACCCGGGACGGAGTCTTTCGAAGCTTTCTTT.

This clonotype was detected many times. The chain uses TRBV27 and TRBJ1-1, with no clear D. This CDR3 contains 12 residues. Trimming removed 8 bases from V and 6 bases from J, with 13 bases in between. Germline CDR1 is MNHEY and CDR2 is SMNVEV (reference sequence). The CDR3 loop is CASAPLGSEAFF. CDR3 nucleotide sequence: TGTGCCAGCGCACCGCTGGGGTCTGAAGCTTTCTTT.

This clonotype appeared many times. The chain couples TRBV7-3 to TRBJ2-7; TRBD2 is a possible D gene (5 bases). Trimming removed 2 bases from V and 5 bases from J, with 10 bases in between. Germline V CDR1 and CDR2: SGHTA, FQGTGA. CDR3 length: 13 amino acids. The CDR3 DNA reads TGTGCCAGCAGCTTATCTCTGCGGGACGAGCAGTACTTC. It specifies CASSLSLRDEQYF.

This clonotype was seen many times. V is TRBV7-3 and J is TRBJ2-2, with 10 bases identical to TRBD2. The CDR3 extends over 19 amino acids. Germline CDR1 SGHTA, CDR2 FQGTGA. Trimming at V came to 1 base and at J to 5 bases, leaving 13 bases not matched to a gene. The CDR3 region is CASSLIFPSGRGRTGELFF. The DNA of the CDR3 is TGTGCCAGCAGCTTAATTTTTCCTAGCGGGAGAGGAAGGACCGGGGAGCTGTTTTTT.

This clonotype has at least ten counts. This rearrangement joins TRBV20-1 to TRBJ2-7; no reliable D call. CDR3 length: 14 amino acids. The V gene's germline CDR1 is DFQATT and CDR2 SNEGSKA (reference sequence). V gave up 6 bases and J gave up 2 bases, with 17 bases separating them. CDR3 in DNA: TGCAGTGCCGCTCGTAACAGTCTCGCCTACGAGCAGTACTTC. Its translation: CSAARNSLAYEQYF.

This clonotype was observed at least ten times. The chain is built from TRBV9 and TRBJ1-5, with 7 bases matching TRBD1. J gave up 4 bases and V 4 bases, and 11 bases lay outside the gene matches. The germline gives CDR1 SGDLS, CDR2 YYNGEE. The CDR3 contains 16 residues. CDR3 amino acids: CASSPGGGQLNQPQHF. CDR3 DNA sequence: TGTGCCAGCAGCCCAGGGGGGGGACAGCTTAATCAGCCCCAGCATTTT.

This rearrangement joins TRBV27 to TRBJ1-6; no clear D. The V gene's germline CDR1 is MNHEY and CDR2 SMNVEV (reference sequence). The V gene lost 5 bases and the J gene lost 9 bases, with 11 bases spanning the gap. The CDR3 length is 13 residues. The CDR3 nucleotides are TGTGCCAGCAGTGGCCAGGCTAGTTCACCCCTCCACTTT. Translation: CASSGQASSPLHF.

This clonotype has ten or more counts. The rearrangement links TRBV5-1 to TRBJ1-1; D is ambiguous. CDR1 is SGHRS, CDR2 YFSETQ, per germline. V lost 0 bases, J lost 2 bases, and 11 bases lay in between. CDR3 size: 15 residues. The DNA for the CDR3 is TGCGCCAGCAGCTTGGTTGCAGAGAGTAACACTGAAGCTTTCTTT. Translated, it gives CASSLVAESNTEAFF.

This clonotype came up many times. The rearrangement joins TRBV9 to TRBJ1-2; D uncertain. V was clipped by 7 bases and J by 7 bases, with 14 bases between them. Germline assignment: CDR1 SGDLS and CDR2 YYNGEE. This CDR3 is built from 12 residues. The CDR3 protein is CASSDGLCGYTF. CDR3 DNA sequence: TGTGCCAGCTCCGACGGTCTCTGTGGCTACACCTTC.